The T cell receptor (beta chain) under discussion was sequenced for a study of blood T cell repertoires in COVID-19. Clones were sequenced by immunoSEQ multiplex PCR, and TCRdb holds only the in-frame ones, with some missing. In the table there are around 130,000 clones, about nine tenths of which are singletons. After removal of 2 bases from V and 1 base from J, the junction contained 13 bases not matched to a gene. Germline V gene data show CDR1 as PRHDT and CDR2 as FYEKMQ (reference sequence). This CDR3 has 19 amino acids. This chain connects TRBV13 to TRBJ2-5, with 10 nucleotides matching TRBD2. The sample was peripheral blood. The sequence was collected from a man aged 50 or older with active COVID-19. The chain's CDR3 is CASSLMGGGTSVSQETQYF. CDR3 nucleotide sequence: TGTGCCAGCAGCTTAATGGGAGGCGGGACTAGCGTCTCCCAAGAGACCCAGTACTTC.